Listed below are T cell receptor beta chains from one sample, sequenced in a study of T cell changes during pregnancy in multiple sclerosis. This table comes from immunoSEQ multiplex PCR, and its TCRdb copy is limited to in-frame clones, with some not included. This table has tens of thousands of clones, around 92% appearing once. The sample was peripheral blood, taken after pregnancy. These receptors were obtained from a female donor with multiple sclerosis, enrolled in a pregnancy study. Both conserved end residues are trimmed from each CDR3.

v_call cdr3_aa
TRBV7-8 ASSPPSYNEQF
TRBV7-7 ASTPEDGGWKETQY
TRBV2 ASSPVRGKKGTDTQY
TRBV11-2 ASSRGTGIYEQY
TRBV30 AWGPQGRETQY
TRBV27 ASSFRDRGYNSPLH
TRBV4-2 ASSQGGTSGYSYEQY
TRBV7-9 ASSLERGDTQY
TRBV7-2 ASSLTGNTEAF
TRBV6-1 ASSDRTGTSSLGANVLT
TRBV6-6 ASSRRTGRNSPLH
TRBV7-2 ASSQRGGWGHEQF
TRBV5-1 ASSPPGQFVSSGANVLT
TRBV5-1 ASGQGANYGYT
TRBV10-2 ASRTVNSNQPQH
TRBV5-1 ASSLAEEMYEQY
TRBV10-1 ASSSTGGSQF
TRBV30 AWDTSGGPPPNGELF
TRBV14 ASSPGLDQPQH
TRBV27 ASSWTGDSYEQY
TRBV30 AWSPQILVEAF
TRBV15 ATSTRTGLGNQPQH
TRBV19 ASSTWGAYGYT
TRBV28 ASSLSGAGGPGELF
TRBV7-6 ASSSVRRQF
TRBV5-1 ASSPGGQGYEQY
TRBV4-2 ASSQGPDVNEQF
TRBV19 ASTRNTEAF
TRBV18 ASSPRDRAGYT
TRBV6-5 ASWSVNSNQPQH
TRBV6-5 ASSILIATNTEAF
TRBV2 ASSEVPGGRVRDEQY
TRBV27 ASSLRGGWSGELF
TRBV30 AWDRGLRNTEAF
TRBV5-1 ASSSKETQY
TRBV4-2 ASSQDGASYEQY
TRBV4-2 ASSQGRVENSPLH
TRBV29-1 SVLRGLANTDTQY
TRBV4-1 ASSQEQGAYYNEQF
TRBV27 ASRTLWGPYEQY
TRBV2 ASKREAGGPDTQY
TRBV21-1 ASSLGSGYEQY
TRBV19 ASSTGDDGNQPQH
TRBV5-6 ASSSLANRQGSVYEQY
TRBV7-8 ASSFSTGALDVNTEAF
TRBV14 ASSQVGQGDVNTEAF
TRBV13 ASSLGETGPRETQY
TRBV20-1 SGAGYNEQF
TRBV4-3 ASSQDRVDRVGTEAF